One and the same sample provided the 24 T cell receptor beta chains below, sequenced in a study of blood T cell repertoires in COVID-19. Some clones are missing from TCRdb's copy, which holds only in-frame ones; the method was immunoSEQ multiplex PCR. This table has roughly 55,000 clones, over 75% appearing once. Material for sequencing was peripheral blood. These receptors were obtained from a man in his fifties or sixties with active or convalescent COVID-19.

V usage is TRBV3-1 (or the pseudogene TRBV3-2) and J usage is TRBJ2-3, with D unclear. Germline CDR1 and CDR2: LGHDT and YNNKEL (reference sequence). CDR3 size: 13 residues. Trimming left V 4 bases short and J 4 bases short, with 9 bases between. The CDR3 reads CASSLVGADTQYF. The CDR3 nucleotides are TGTGCCAGCAGCCTAGTCGGAGCAGATACGCAGTATTTT.

The chain carries TRBV15 and TRBJ1-1; 7 positions agree with TRBD1. The CDR3 is 15 amino acids. Germline CDR1 and CDR2: LNHNV and YYDKDF (reference sequence). The trim removed 0 bases at V and 3 bases at J, leaving 4 bases unmatched. The CDR3 loop reads CATSRDSRGDTEAFF. DNA for the CDR3: TGTGCCACCAGCAGAGATTCCAGGGGGGACACTGAAGCTTTCTTT. Filled out from reference TRBV15 and TRBJ1-1, the complete variable domain reads DAMVIQNPRYQVTQFGKPVTLSCSQTLNHNVMYWYQQKSSQAPKLLFHYYDKDFNNEADTPDNFQSRRPNTSFCFLDIRSPGLGDTAMYLCATSRDSRGDTEAFFGQGTRLTVV.

The J gene is TRBJ1-2, the V gene TRBV12-3 or TRBV12-4, with D tentatively TRBD1 (5 bases). The V and J ends lost 6 bases and 3 bases respectively, with 11 bases between them. This CDR3 has 13 amino acids. This chain's CDR3 is CASSPDTYYGYTF. CDR3 nucleotide sequence: TGTGCCAGCAGCCCGGACACCTACTATGGCTACACCTTC.

The chain recombines TRBV25-1 with TRBJ2-5, with 7 bases that match TRBD1. CDR3 size: 14 residues. Germline V gene data show CDR1 as MGHDK and CDR2 as SYGVNS. V was pared by 5 bases and J by 2 bases, with 5 bases of the junction left unmatched. The CDR3 sequence: CASSKTGTQETQYF. The CDR3 DNA reads as TGTGCCAGCAGTAAGACAGGGACACAAGAGACCCAGTACTTC.

The chain carries TRBV10-1 and TRBJ2-2; TRBD2 might be the D (5 bases). Germline V lookup: CDR1 WNHNN, CDR2 SYGVQD (reference sequence). Trimming stripped 6 bases from V and 0 bases from J, with 8 bases between. There are 14 residues in the CDR3. The CDR3 sequence: CASRRGTNTGELFF. CDR3 DNA: TGCGCCAGCAGAAGAGGGACGAACACCGGGGAGCTGTTTTTT.

The chain joins TRBV28 to TRBJ2-4; D might be TRBD1 (6 bases). Per germline, CDR1 MDHEN and CDR2 SYDVKM. The length of the CDR3 is 13 residues. Between the trimmed V and J ends, which lost 6 bases and 6 bases, there was a span of 12 bases. The DNA for the CDR3 is TGTGCCAGCAGGTCAGGGGCCGGAAACATTCAGTACTTC. Encoded protein: CASRSGAGNIQYF.

The chain couples TRBV2 to TRBJ1-4; the match to TRBD1 covers 7 bases. This CDR3 has 13 amino acids. Germline lookup yields CDR1 SNHLY and CDR2 FYNNEI. V trimming: 5 bases; J trimming: 8 bases; junction bases outside the gene matches: 5. The CDR3 sequence is CASSSQQGEKLFF. The DNA of the CDR3 is TGTGCCAGCAGTTCTCAACAGGGGGAAAAACTGTTTTTT.

This chain links TRBV11-2 with TRBJ2-3; 13 bases are a match to TRBD2. Germline V gives CDR1 SGHAT, CDR2 FQNNGV. The length of the CDR3 is 15 residues. V was clipped by 3 bases and J by 5 bases; unmatched bases: 2. DNA for the CDR3: TGTGCCAGCAGCTTGGGGACTAGCGGGGAAGATACGCAGTATTTT. This translates into CASSLGTSGEDTQYF.

This chain uses TRBV29-1 with TRBJ1-2, with unresolved D. The V end was cut by 6 bases, the J end by 4 bases, with 12 bases between. This CDR3 region has 12 residues. The germline V gene encodes CDR1 SQVTM and CDR2 ANQGSEA. For the CDR3, the DNA is TGCAGCGTCGAGGAGGGATCCTATGGCTACACCTTC. Its protein product is CSVEEGSYGYTF.

This chain's CDR3 is CASSYSLAQGVREKLFF. The CDR3 DNA sequence: TGTGCCAGCAGTTATTCGTTGGCACAGGGGGTACGGGAAAAACTGTTTTTT. This sequence joins TRBV6-9 and TRBJ1-4, with 8 bases fitting TRBD1. The CDR3 contains 17 residues. The junction had 11 bases not matched to a gene; V was cut back by 0 bases and J by 8 bases. Germline lookup yields CDR1 MNHGY and CDR2 SVAAGI.

The chain couples TRBV5-1 to TRBJ1-3; D is undetermined. The CDR3 contains 13 residues. Deletions cut 5 bases from V and 0 bases from J, with 6 bases between. Germline CDR1 reads SGHRS; CDR2 reads YFSETQ. CDR3 nucleotides: TGCGCCAGCAGTCTACCCTCTGGAAACACCATATATTTT. Protein: CASSLPSGNTIYF.

The chain links TRBV6-1 to TRBJ1-3; perhaps TRBD1 as D (5 bases). Trimming removed 1 base at V and 0 bases at J, with 7 bases between. Germline CDR1 reads MNHNS; CDR2 reads SASEGT. The CDR3 consists of 15 residues. CDR3 nucleotides: TGTGCCAGCAGTGAAGACAGGTCCTCTGGAAACACCATATATTTT. Protein: CASSEDRSSGNTIYF.

The chain has TRBV18 and TRBJ1-2; tentative D call: TRBD1 (5 bases). The germline V gene encodes CDR1 KGHSH and CDR2 LQKENI. Trimming removed 1 base from V and 0 bases from J, with 9 bases in between. This CDR3 spans 15 amino acids. CDR3 in amino acids: CASSPLTESNYGYTF. The CDR3 coding sequence is TGTGCCAGCTCACCACTGACAGAATCTAACTATGGCTACACCTTC.

The V call is TRBV18, the J call TRBJ1-3, with no clear D. The V gene's germline CDR1 is KGHSH and CDR2 LQKENI. V was cut by 5 bases and J by 0 bases, with 11 bases left in between. The CDR3 totals 15 residues. This chain's CDR3 is CASSSDFHSGNTIYF. The CDR3 coding sequence is TGTGCCAGCTCATCGGACTTTCACTCTGGAAACACCATATATTTT.

This clone has just one count. This chain links TRBV5-4 with TRBJ2-5; 8 nucleotides match TRBD1. Germline trimming cut 3 bases from V and 7 bases from J; bases unmatched to any gene: 11. Germline V CDR1 and CDR2: SGHNT, YYREEE (reference sequence). The CDR3 covers 15 residues. The CDR3 DNA follows: TGTGCCAGCAGCTCGCCCGGCAGGGGGCTGGGGACCCAGTACTTC. This encodes CASSSPGRGLGTQYF.

The J gene is TRBJ1-2, the V gene TRBV19, with 9 bases identical to TRBD1. The V segment lost 4 bases and the J segment 4 bases; nucleotides outside the gene matches: 7. This CDR3 contains 15 residues. Germline CDR1 is LNHDA and CDR2 is SQIVND (reference sequence). DNA of the CDR3: TGTGCCAGTAGTAACAGGGGGCATTCCGGCTATGGCTACACCTTC. It encodes CASSNRGHSGYGYTF.

A single count supports this clone. The genes are TRBV5-6 and TRBJ1-5, with a weak D call TRBD1 (6 bases). Trimming stripped 4 bases from V and 4 bases from J, with 12 bases between. Germline CDR1 and CDR2: SGHDT and YYEEEE. The CDR3 extends over 14 amino acids. CDR3 nucleotides: TGTGCCAGCAGCCCTAGGACAGAAAATCAGCCCCAGCATTTT. This codes for CASSPRTENQPQHF.

The chain links TRBV7-9 to TRBJ2-1; D gene ambiguous. V lost 5 bases and J lost 3, with 8 bases in between. The CDR3 totals 13 residues. The germline CDR1 and CDR2 sequences are SEHNR and FQNEAQ (reference sequence). The CDR3 sequence is CASSLRDYNEQFF. As DNA, the CDR3 is TGTGCCAGCAGCCTACGCGACTACAATGAGCAGTTCTTC. Based on the CDR3 plus reference TRBV7-9 and TRBJ2-1, the full variable domain is DTGVSQNPRHKITKRGQNVTFRCDPISEHNRLYWYRQTLGQGPEFLTYFQNEAQLEKSRLLSDRFSAERPKGSFSTLEIQRTEQGDSAMYLCASSLRDYNEQFFGPGTRLTVL.

This clone was observed a few times. The chain links TRBV6-5 to TRBJ1-6; D is perhaps TRBD1 (6 bases). The germline V and J ends were trimmed by 6 bases and 7 bases, with 10 bases remaining between them. The V gene's germline CDR1 is MNHEY and CDR2 SVGAGI. The CDR3 extends over 13 amino acids. The CDR3 reads CASRIQGNSPLHF. Here the CDR3 DNA reads TGTGCCAGCAGAATCCAGGGGAATTCACCCCTCCACTTT.

This clone was observed a few times. The chain is built from TRBV5-1 and TRBJ1-1; D gene ambiguous. The length of the CDR3 is 12 residues. Germline assignment: CDR1 SGHRS and CDR2 YFSETQ. V was trimmed by 1 base and J by 5 bases, leaving 6 bases between them. CDR3 nucleotides: TGCGCCAGCAGCTTGCCGGGGACTGAAGCTTTCTTT. Encoded protein: CASSLPGTEAFF.

Within the sample, this clone is medium-sized. The gene calls are TRBV28 and TRBJ1-2; TRBD1 aligns across 8 bases. From germline, CDR1 is MDHEN and CDR2 SYDVKM. With V trimmed by 7 bases and J by 3 bases, 10 bases remained unmatched. The CDR3 length is 15 residues. CDR3 DNA sequence: TGTGCCAGCATCGGGACAGGAGAACCTTACTATGGCTACACCTTC. This sequence encodes CASIGTGEPYYGYTF.

The genes are TRBV18 and TRBJ2-3, with D perhaps TRBD2 (5 bases). V was trimmed by 3 bases and J by 5 bases, leaving 15 bases between them. There are 15 residues in the CDR3. Germline lookup yields CDR1 KGHSH and CDR2 LQKENI. The CDR3 loop reads CASSPVGSGGDTQYF. DNA of the CDR3: TGTGCCAGCTCACCTGTAGGCAGCGGAGGAGATACGCAGTATTTT.

The V call is TRBV28, the J call TRBJ1-2; D is uncertain. CDR3 size: 13 residues. CDR1 and CDR2 from the germline V gene are MDHEN and SYDVKM. The V and J ends lost 2 bases and 4 bases respectively, with 8 bases between them. As DNA, the CDR3 is TGTGCCAGCAGTTTAAGTAGGAGCTATGGCTACACCTTC. This sequence encodes CASSLSRSYGYTF.

The chain employs TRBV28 and TRBJ1-2, with TRBD1 as a possible D gene (5 bases). CDR3 length equals 12 residues. Deletions cut 1 base from V and 8 bases from J, with 8 bases between. Germline CDR1 reads MDHEN; CDR2 reads SYDVKM. The chain's CDR3 is CASSLLQGGYTF. The DNA for the CDR3 is TGTGCCAGCAGTTTATTGCAGGGAGGCTACACCTTC.